The text below deals with one TCR beta chain. Its antigen is not identified. The data were obtained in a study of CD8 T cells in Susac syndrome. About the research overall: Within the group of sequenced Susac syndrome patients, 5 or 6 had active disease and roughly eight were in remission. Overall study findings and caveats: A handful of Susac-specific public clones appeared in CD8+ TEMRA repertoires, and sixteen in total CD8+ repertoires.

Random-hexamer reverse transcription was applied to roughly 0.5 to 1 ug RNA. Amplification of TCR beta CDR3 by immunoSEQ multiplex PCR spanned 54 Vbeta and 13 Jbeta. MiXCR was run by TCRdb on the immunoSEQ multiplex PCR reads, yielding one entry per CDR3 protein. The sample carries about 90,000 distinct CDR3 sequences, 95% to 97% recorded once. The patients with Susac syndrome were individuals who fulfilled the recently defined diagnostic criteria for disease that was either definite or probable. The CDR3 spans 13 residues. Germline V gives CDR1 MNHEY, CDR2 SVGAGI. Trimming shortened V by 6 bases and J by 0 bases, and 7 bases separated the two germline ends.

This chain links TRBV6-5 with TRBJ2-3; D is unresolved. The source is a human donor with Susac syndrome. The source material was CD8+ T cells from PBMCs. The CDR3 spells CASSVYSTDTQYF. The CDR3 DNA reads TGTGCCAGCAGCGTATATAGCACAGATACGCAGTATTTT.